The clone carrying this T cell receptor (beta chain) was counted a few times. No antigen is known for it. Trimming at V came to 7 bases and at J to 5 bases, leaving 5 bases not matched to a gene. The CDR3 extends over 14 amino acids. The sample is drawn from a study of T-cell memory formation after mild COVID-19. Findings and limits, study-wide: Certain responding clones were present in pre-infection memory, suggesting participation of cross-reactive memory. CD4+ bias marked clones expanding day 15 to 37, unlike balanced contracting clones.

From 5'RACE with constant-segment primers came TCR alpha and TCR beta cDNA libraries that carried sample barcodes and UMIs. MiXCR was run by TCRdb on the 5' RACE reads, yielding one entry per CDR3 protein. The repertoire holds approximately 150,000 distinct CDR3 sequences, with 10% to 15% as singletons. The rearrangement links TRBV12-3 or TRBV12-4 to TRBJ1-5; TRBD1 matches 10 bases. The sample taken for sequencing was PBMCs or a T cell subset sorted from them (not recorded which). This TCR derives from a man younger than 35 who had mild COVID-19 (a few samples of this study predate the infection). Cell type and time point are not known. CDR3 sequence (DNA): TGTGCCAGCACCGGGACAGGGGCTGATCAGCCCCAGCATTTT. This gives the protein CASTGTGADQPQHF.